These T cell receptor beta chains were read from a single sample in a study of monozygotic twins with inflammatory bowel disease. TCRdb reworked the 5' RACE reads into one entry per CDR3 protein, no DNA. The sample table sets out around 450,000 distinct CDR3 sequences. The sequencing sample was made of blood. Receptor source: a human donor with ulcerative colitis or Crohn's disease, or a healthy co-twin of an affected twin (not recorded which). Each CDR3 is given with its conserved first and last residue.

V gene,J gene,CDR3 protein
TRBV7-2,TRBJ1-6,CASSLVGQGQSPLHF
TRBV29-1,TRBJ1-4,CSVERPNSGPTKLFF
TRBV4-2,TRBJ2-1,CASSQPSGGAYNEQFF
TRBV29-1,TRBJ2-3,CSVVWRGRADTQYF
TRBV7-8,TRBJ2-2,CASPGTGGFTGELFF
TRBV7-9,TRBJ1-3,CASSTTQVSGNTIYF
TRBV19,TRBJ2-7,CASLSGSRPYEQYF
TRBV18,TRBJ2-2,CASSLQQGYTGELFF
TRBV3-1,TRBJ1-1,CASSQGGQVGTEAFF
TRBV20-1,TRBJ2-3,CSARTTNGDTQYF
TRBV6-6,TRBJ2-7,CATRVGAGQYEQYF
TRBV6-2/TRBV6-3,TRBJ2-2,CASSYSKSTRNTGELFF
TRBV6-6,TRBJ1-3,CASSQRQGRHF
TRBV5-5,TRBJ1-1,CASSFWGITEAFF
TRBV29-1,TRBJ2-7,CSVDRSFYEQYF
TRBV7-2,TRBJ1-1,CASSSHQGNTEAFF
TRBV20-1,TRBJ2-3,CSARDVRKTSTDTQYF
TRBV4-2,TRBJ2-1,CASSQGAGPVEEFF
TRBV29-1,TRBJ2-1,CSVVGHPSSYNEQFF
TRBV12-3/TRBV12-4,TRBJ1-6,CASSPQGVNNSPLHF
TRBV10-3,TRBJ1-1,CAISPHASTEAFF
TRBV2,TRBJ2-7,CASKPPRGQISYEQYF
TRBV19,TRBJ2-5,CASSIWTASQETQYF
TRBV18,TRBJ1-5,CASSPIGGGQPQHF
TRBV2,TRBJ1-2,CASSGTTWPVNGYTF
TRBV13,TRBJ2-3,CASSSTGGIADTQYF
TRBV12-3/TRBV12-4,TRBJ1-5,CASRRDGLGNQPQHF
TRBV11-3,TRBJ2-1,CASTLRAGPTYNEQFF
TRBV6-2/TRBV6-3,TRBJ2-1,CASRLATYNEQFF
TRBV5-1,TRBJ2-4,CASSIGQEPSIQYF
TRBV24-1,TRBJ2-7,CATSDSGTGNYEQYF
TRBV12-3/TRBV12-4,TRBJ1-5,CASSLAGFDQPQHF
TRBV7-2,TRBJ2-1,CASSLALQGEEFF
TRBV7-2,TRBJ1-2,CASSATRTGSIIYTF
TRBV5-6,TRBJ1-1,CASSLLPRNTEAFF
TRBV5-1,TRBJ1-1,CASKNGYTEAFF
TRBV10-3,TRBJ2-7,CAISAGTGEVYEQYF
TRBV4-2,TRBJ2-7,CASSQEGLNYEQYF
TRBV27,TRBJ2-2,CASRPRPNTGELFF
TRBV11-3,TRBJ2-4,CASSLGTEAKNIQYF
TRBV3-1,TRBJ1-5,CASSQGGAYPNQPQHF
TRBV7-9,TRBJ2-2,CASSPASANTGELFF
TRBV19,TRBJ1-3,CAITGTGNTIYF
TRBV6-1,TRBJ2-1,CASTEEGLAYNEQFF
TRBV5-1,TRBJ2-7,CASSLVGHAGYEQYF
TRBV24-1,TRBJ1-2,CATSDPRQDWNGYTF
TRBV2,TRBJ2-2,CASSGLDTGELFF
TRBV29-1,TRBJ2-5,CSVELAWGETQYF